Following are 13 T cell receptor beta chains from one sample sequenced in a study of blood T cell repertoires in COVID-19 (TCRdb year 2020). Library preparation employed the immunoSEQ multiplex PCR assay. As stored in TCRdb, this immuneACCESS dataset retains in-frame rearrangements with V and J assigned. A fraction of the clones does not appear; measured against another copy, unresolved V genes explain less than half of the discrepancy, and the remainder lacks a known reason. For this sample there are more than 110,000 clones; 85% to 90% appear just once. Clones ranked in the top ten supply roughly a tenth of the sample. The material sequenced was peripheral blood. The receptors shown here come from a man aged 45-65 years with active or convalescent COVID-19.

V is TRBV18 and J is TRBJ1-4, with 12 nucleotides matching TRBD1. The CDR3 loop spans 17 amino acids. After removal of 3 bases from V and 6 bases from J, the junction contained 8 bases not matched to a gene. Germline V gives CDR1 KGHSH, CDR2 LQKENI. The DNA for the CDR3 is TGTGCCAGCTCACCTCCAGGGACAGGGGGCTCCTATGAAAAACTGTTTTTT. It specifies CASSPPGTGGSYEKLFF.

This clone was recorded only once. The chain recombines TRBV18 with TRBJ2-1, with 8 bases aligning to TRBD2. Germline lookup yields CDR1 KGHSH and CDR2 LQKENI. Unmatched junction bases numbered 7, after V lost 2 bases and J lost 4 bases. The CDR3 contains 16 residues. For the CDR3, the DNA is TGTGCCAGCTCACCAGAAAGCGGGAGTTTGTACAATGAGCAGTTCTTC. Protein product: CASSPESGSLYNEQFF. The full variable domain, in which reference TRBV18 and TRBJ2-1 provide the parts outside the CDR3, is NAGVMQNPRHLVRRRGQEARLRCSPMKGHSHVYWYRQLPEEGLKFMVYLQKENIIDESGMPKERFSAEFPKEGPSILRIQQVVRGDSAAYFCASSPESGSLYNEQFFGPGTRLTVL.

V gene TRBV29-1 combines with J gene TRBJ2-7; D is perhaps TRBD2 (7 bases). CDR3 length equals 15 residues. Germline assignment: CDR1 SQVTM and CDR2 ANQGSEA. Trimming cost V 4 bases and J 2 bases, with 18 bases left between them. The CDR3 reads CSVVGGGKEPYEQYF. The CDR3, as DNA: TGCAGCGTTGTGGGGGGGGGCAAGGAGCCCTACGAGCAGTACTTC.

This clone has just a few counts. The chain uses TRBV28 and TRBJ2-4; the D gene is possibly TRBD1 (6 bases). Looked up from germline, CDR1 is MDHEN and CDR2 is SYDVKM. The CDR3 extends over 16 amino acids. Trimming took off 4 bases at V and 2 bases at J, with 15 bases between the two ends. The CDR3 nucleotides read TGTGCCAGCAGTTCCCCACTCACAGGGACCAAAAACATTCAGTACTTC. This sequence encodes CASSSPLTGTKNIQYF. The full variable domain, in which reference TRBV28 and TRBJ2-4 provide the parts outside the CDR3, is DVKVTQSSRYLVKRTGEKVFLECVQDMDHENMFWYRQDPGLGLRLIYFSYDVKMKEKGDIPEGYSVSREKKERFSLILESASTNQTSMYLCASSSPLTGTKNIQYFGAGTRLSVL.

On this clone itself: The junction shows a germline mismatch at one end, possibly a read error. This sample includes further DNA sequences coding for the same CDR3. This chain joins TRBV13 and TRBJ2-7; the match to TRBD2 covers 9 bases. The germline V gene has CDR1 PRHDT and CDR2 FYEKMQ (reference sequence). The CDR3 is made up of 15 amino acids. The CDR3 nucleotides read TGTGCCAGCAGCCCCCTGGGCGGGAGGGCCTACGAGCAGTATTTC. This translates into CASSPLGGRAYEQYF.

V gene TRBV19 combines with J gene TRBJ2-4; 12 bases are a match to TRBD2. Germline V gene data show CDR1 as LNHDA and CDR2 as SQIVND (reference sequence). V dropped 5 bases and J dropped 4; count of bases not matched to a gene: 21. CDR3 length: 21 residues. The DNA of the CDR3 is TGTGCCAGTAGTGGACTGCAGGGGATGCGTTCTAGCGGGAGGGGTAAAAACATTCAGTACTTC. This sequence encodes CASSGLQGMRSSGRGKNIQYF.

This chain's CDR3 is CASSLDRGEYNEQFF. DNA of the CDR3: TGTGCCAGCAGCCTGGACAGGGGGGAATACAATGAGCAGTTCTTC. The chain employs TRBV7-3 and TRBJ2-1; 10 nucleotides line up with TRBD1. The CDR3 runs to 15 residues. With V trimmed by 5 bases and J by 4 bases, 5 bases remained unmatched. CDR1 and CDR2 (germline): SGHTA, FQGTGA. The whole variable domain, remainder taken from reference TRBV7-3 and TRBJ2-1, is GAGVSQTPSNKVTEKGKYVELRCDPISGHTALYWYRQSLGQGPEFLIYFQGTGAADDSGLPNDRFFAVRPEGSVSTLKIQRTERGDSAVYLCASSLDRGEYNEQFFGPGTRLTVL.

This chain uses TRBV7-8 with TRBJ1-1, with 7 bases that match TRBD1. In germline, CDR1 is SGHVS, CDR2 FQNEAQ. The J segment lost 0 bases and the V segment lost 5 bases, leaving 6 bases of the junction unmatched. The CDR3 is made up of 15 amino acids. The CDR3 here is CASSRVQGLNTEAFF. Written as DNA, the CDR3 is TGTGCCAGCAGCCGAGTACAGGGGTTGAACACTGAAGCTTTCTTT.

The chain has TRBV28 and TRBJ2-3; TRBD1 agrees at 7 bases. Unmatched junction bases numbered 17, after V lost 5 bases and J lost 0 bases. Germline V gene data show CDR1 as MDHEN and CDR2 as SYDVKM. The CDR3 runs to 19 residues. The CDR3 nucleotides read TGTGCCAGCAGTGTGCTGACAGGGCAATCTAAGAGGAGCACAGATACGCAGTATTTT. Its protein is CASSVLTGQSKRSTDTQYF.

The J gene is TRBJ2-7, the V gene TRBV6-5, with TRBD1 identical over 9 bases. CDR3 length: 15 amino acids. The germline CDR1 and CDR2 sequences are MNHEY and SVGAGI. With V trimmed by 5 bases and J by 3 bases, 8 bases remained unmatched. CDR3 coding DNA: TGTGCCAGCAGTCTACCAGGGACAGGGTACTACGAGCAGTACTTC. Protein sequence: CASSLPGTGYYEQYF.

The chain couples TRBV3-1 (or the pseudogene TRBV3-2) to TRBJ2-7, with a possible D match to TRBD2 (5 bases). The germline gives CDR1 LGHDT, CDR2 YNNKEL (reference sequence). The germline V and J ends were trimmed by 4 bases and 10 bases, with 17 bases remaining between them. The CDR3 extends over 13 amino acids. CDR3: CASSPPGKGSQYF. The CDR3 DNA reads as TGTGCCAGCAGCCCCCCGGGCAAAGGGAGTCAGTACTTC.

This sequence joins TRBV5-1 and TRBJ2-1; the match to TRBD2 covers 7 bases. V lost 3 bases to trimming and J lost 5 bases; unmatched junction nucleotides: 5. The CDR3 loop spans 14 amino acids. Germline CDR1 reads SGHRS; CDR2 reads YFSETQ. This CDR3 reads CASSWGGTHNEQFF. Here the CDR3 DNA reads TGCGCCAGCAGCTGGGGAGGGACTCACAATGAGCAGTTCTTC.

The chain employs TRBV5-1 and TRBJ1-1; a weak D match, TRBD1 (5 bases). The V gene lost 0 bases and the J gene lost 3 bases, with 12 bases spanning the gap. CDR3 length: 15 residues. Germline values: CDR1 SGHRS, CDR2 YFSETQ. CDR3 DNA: TGCGCCAGCAGCTTGGGGAAAGGGGAGGACACTGAAGCTTTCTTT. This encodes CASSLGKGEDTEAFF.